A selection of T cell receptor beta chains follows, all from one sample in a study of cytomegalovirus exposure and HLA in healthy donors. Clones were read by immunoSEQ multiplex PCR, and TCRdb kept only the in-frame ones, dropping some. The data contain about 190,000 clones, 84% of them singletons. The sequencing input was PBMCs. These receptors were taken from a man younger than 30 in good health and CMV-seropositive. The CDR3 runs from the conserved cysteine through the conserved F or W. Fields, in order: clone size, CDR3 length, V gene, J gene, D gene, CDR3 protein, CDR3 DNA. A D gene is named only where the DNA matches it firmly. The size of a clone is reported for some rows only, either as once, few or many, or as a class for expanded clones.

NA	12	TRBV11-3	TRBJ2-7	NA	CASSPGGREQYF	TGTGCCAGCAGTCCCGGAGGTCGCGAGCAGTACTTC
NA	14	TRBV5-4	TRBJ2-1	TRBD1	CASSLTGSGNEQFF	TGTGCCAGCAGCCTGACAGGGAGTGGCAATGAGCAGTTCTTC
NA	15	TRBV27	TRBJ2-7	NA	CASSLTGIATYEQYF	TGTGCCAGCAGTTTGACGGGAATTGCAACCTACGAGCAGTACTTC
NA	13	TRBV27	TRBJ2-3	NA	CASSWSSTDTQYF	TGTGCCAGCAGTTGGAGTTCTACAGATACGCAGTATTTT
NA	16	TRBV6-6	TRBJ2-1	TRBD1	CASRRTGGYDHNEQFF	TGTGCCAGCAGACGGACAGGGGGCTACGACCACAATGAGCAGTTCTTC
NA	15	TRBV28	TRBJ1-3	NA	CASSFGAGSGNTIYF	TGTGCCAGCAGTTTTGGGGCAGGCTCTGGAAACACCATATATTTT
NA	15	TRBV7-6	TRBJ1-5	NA	CASSLSGLSNQPQHF	TGTGCCAGCAGCTTATCCGGGTTGAGCAATCAGCCCCAGCATTTT
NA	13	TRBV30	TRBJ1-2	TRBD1	CAWRTGAKHGYTF	TGTGCCTGGAGGACAGGGGCAAAGCATGGCTACACCTTC
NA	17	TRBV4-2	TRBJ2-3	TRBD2	CASSQDRAGAITDTQYF	TGTGCCAGCAGCCAAGATCGAGCGGGAGCGATCACAGATACGCAGTATTTT
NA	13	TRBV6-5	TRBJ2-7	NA	CASRRSLNYEQYF	TGTGCCAGCAGGCGTAGCCTGAACTACGAGCAGTACTTC
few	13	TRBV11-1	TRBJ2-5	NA	CASSSPFQETQYF	TGTGCCAGCAGCTCCCCCTTCCAAGAGACCCAGTACTTC
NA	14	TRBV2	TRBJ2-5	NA	CASSETSPGETQYF	TGTGCCAGCAGTGAAACTAGCCCAGGGGAGACCCAGTACTTC
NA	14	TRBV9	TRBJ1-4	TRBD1	CASSRQGLNEKLFF	TGTGCCAGCTCCCGACAGGGACTTAATGAAAAACTGTTTTTT
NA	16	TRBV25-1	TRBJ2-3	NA	CASTSHRVVETDTQYF	TGTGCCAGCACTTCTCACAGGGTAGTAGAAACAGATACGCAGTATTTT
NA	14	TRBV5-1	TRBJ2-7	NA	CASSLDVSSYEQYF	TGCGCCAGCAGCTTGGATGTGAGCTCCTACGAGCAGTACTTC
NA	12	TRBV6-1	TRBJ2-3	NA	CASSEAPRSQYF	TGTGCCAGCAGTGAAGCCCCCCGTTCGCAGTATTTT
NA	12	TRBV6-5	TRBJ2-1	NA	CASSYSAGLQFF	TGTGCCAGCAGTTACTCGGCGGGTTTGCAGTTCTTC
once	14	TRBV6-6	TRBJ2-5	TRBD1	CASSRTGSLETQYF	TGTGCCAGCAGCCGGACAGGTTCACTAGAGACCCAGTACTTC
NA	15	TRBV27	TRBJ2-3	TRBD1	CASSLQGDLTDTQYF	TGTGCCAGCAGTTTGCAGGGGGACCTCACAGATACGCAGTATTTT
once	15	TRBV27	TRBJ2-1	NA	CASSLGRALYNEQFF	TGTGCCAGCAGTTTAGGCAGGGCCCTCTACAATGAGCAGTTCTTC
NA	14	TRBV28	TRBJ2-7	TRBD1	CASSSSDRAYEQYF	TGTGCCAGCAGTTCATCGGACAGGGCATACGAGCAGTACTTC
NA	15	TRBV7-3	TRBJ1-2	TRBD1	CASSPTTGTNYGYTF	TGTGCCAGCAGCCCAACGACAGGGACTAACTATGGCTACACCTTC
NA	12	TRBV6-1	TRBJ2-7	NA	CASRGWGREQYF	TGTGCCAGCAGAGGATGGGGGCGCGAGCAGTACTTC
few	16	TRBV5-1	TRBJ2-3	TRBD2	CASSGALAGGTDTQYF	TGCGCCAGCAGCGGGGCCCTAGCGGGGGGGACAGATACGCAGTATTTT
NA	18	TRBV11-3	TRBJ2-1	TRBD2	CASRPGLAGGLSYNEQFF	TGTGCCAGCAGACCCGGACTAGCGGGAGGCCTCTCCTACAATGAGCAGTTCTTC
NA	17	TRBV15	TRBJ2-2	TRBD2	CATSRANGLAGSGELFF	TGTGCCACCAGCAGAGCAAATGGACTAGCGGGGTCCGGGGAGCTGTTTTTT
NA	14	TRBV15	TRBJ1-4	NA	CATSARTPVEKLFF	TGTGCCACCAGCGCTCGTACGCCGGTTGAAAAACTGTTTTTT
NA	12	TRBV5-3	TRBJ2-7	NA	CARSSLVYEQYF	TGTGCCAGAAGCTCCTTAGTCTACGAGCAGTACTTC
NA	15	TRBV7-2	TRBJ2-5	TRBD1	CASSERGGRGETQYF	TGTGCCAGCAGCGAGCGAGGGGGCCGGGGAGAGACCCAGTACTTC
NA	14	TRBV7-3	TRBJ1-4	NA	CASSLGGGEEKLFF	TGTGCCAGCAGCTTAGGCGGGGGGGAAGAAAAACTGTTTTTT
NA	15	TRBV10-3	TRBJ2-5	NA	CAISVGRGGRETQYF	TGTGCCATCAGTGTGGGCAGGGGAGGGCGGGAGACCCAGTACTTC
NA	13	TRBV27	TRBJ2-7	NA	CASSSTGAAEQYF	TGTGCCAGCAGTAGTACAGGAGCAGCCGAGCAGTACTTC
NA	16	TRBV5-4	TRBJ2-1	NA	CASSLGFSGGNNEQFF	TGTGCCAGCAGCTTGGGATTTAGCGGAGGGAACAATGAGCAGTTCTTC
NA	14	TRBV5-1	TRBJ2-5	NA	CASSPGIAGETQYF	TGCGCCAGCAGCCCAGGGATAGCTGGGGAGACCCAGTACTTC
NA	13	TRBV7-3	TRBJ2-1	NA	CASSFSEGSEQFF	TGTGCCAGCAGCTTTTCCGAAGGGAGTGAGCAGTTCTTC
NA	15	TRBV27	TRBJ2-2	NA	CASSLRLANTGELFF	TGTGCCAGCAGTTTGCGGCTGGCGAACACCGGGGAGCTGTTTTTT
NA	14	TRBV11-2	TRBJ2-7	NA	CASSSRLAIYEQYF	TGTGCCAGCAGCTCCCGGTTAGCGATCTACGAGCAGTACTTC
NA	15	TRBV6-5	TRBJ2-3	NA	CASSLAAGRPDTQYF	TGTGCCAGCAGCCTAGCTGCGGGGAGACCAGATACGCAGTATTTT
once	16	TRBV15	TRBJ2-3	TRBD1	CATSRRTGASTDTQYF	TGTGCCACCAGCAGACGGACAGGCGCTAGCACAGATACGCAGTATTTT
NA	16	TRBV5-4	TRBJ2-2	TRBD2	CASSLIASGTGGELFF	TGTGCCAGCAGCTTGATTGCTAGCGGGACGGGCGGGGAGCTGTTTTTT
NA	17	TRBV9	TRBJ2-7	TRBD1	CASSVGPGDRGAYEQYF	TGTGCCAGCAGCGTAGGACCCGGTGACAGGGGGGCCTACGAGCAGTACTTC
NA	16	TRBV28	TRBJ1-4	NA	CASTPGGAGLNEKLFF	TGTGCCAGCACCCCGGGGGGCGCAGGCCTTAATGAAAAACTGTTTTTT
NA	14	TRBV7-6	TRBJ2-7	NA	CASSPLSNSYEQYF	TGTGCCAGCAGCCCCCTGAGTAACTCCTACGAGCAGTACTTC
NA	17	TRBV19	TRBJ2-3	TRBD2	CASSPKRLAGLPDTQYF	TGTGCCAGTAGTCCCAAGAGACTAGCGGGCCTTCCCGATACGCAGTATTTT
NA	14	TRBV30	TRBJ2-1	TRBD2	CAWAGGSSYNEQFF	TGTGCCTGGGCGGGGGGGAGCTCCTACAATGAGCAGTTCTTC
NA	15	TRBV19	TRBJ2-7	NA	CASSAQAEGSYEQYF	TGTGCCAGTAGTGCTCAGGCGGAGGGGTCCTACGAGCAGTACTTC
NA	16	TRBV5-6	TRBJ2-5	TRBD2	CASSLFSGSYQETQYF	TGTGCCAGCAGCTTGTTTAGCGGGAGCTACCAAGAGACCCAGTACTTC
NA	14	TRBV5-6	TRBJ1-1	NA	CASSLGGSGTEAFF	TGTGCCAGCAGCTTGGGTGGGTCGGGCACTGAAGCTTTCTTT
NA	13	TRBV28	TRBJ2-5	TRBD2	CASMTSGRKTQYF	TGTGCCAGCATGACTAGCGGGAGAAAGACCCAGTACTTC
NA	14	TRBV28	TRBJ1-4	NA	CASSRTATNEKLFF	TGTGCCAGCAGCAGGACAGCAACTAATGAAAAACTGTTTTTT
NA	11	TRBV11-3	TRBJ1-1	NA	CASSYGLEAFF	TGTGCCAGCAGCTACGGACTTGAAGCTTTCTTT
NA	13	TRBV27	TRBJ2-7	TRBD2	CASRAGGAWEQYF	TGTGCCAGCAGGGCGGGAGGGGCTTGGGAGCAGTACTTC
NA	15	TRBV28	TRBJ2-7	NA	CASSLYRRTTGEQYF	TGTGCCAGCAGTTTATATCGCAGGACTACGGGAGAGCAGTACTTC
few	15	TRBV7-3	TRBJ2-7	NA	CASSLTAAFPGAQYF	TGTGCCAGCAGCTTAACGGCGGCCTTCCCAGGGGCGCAGTACTTC
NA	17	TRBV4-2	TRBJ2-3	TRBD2	CASSQPGLAQSTDTQYF	TGTGCCAGCAGCCAGCCGGGACTAGCGCAAAGCACAGATACGCAGTATTTT
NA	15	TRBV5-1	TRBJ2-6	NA	CASDNGGPGANVLTF	TGCGCCAGCGACAATGGTGGCCCCGGGGCCAACGTCCTGACTTTC
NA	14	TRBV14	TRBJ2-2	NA	CASSQVVSTGELFF	TGTGCCAGCAGCCAAGTCGTCAGCACCGGGGAGCTGTTTTTT
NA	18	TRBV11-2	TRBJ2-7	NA	CASSALIGMDGTYGEQYF	TGTGCCAGCAGCGCATTAATCGGGATGGATGGGACATATGGGGAGCAGTACTTC
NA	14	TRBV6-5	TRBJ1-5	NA	CASSRTVSNQPQHF	TGTGCCAGCAGTCGAACAGTTAGCAATCAGCCCCAGCATTTT